This TCR beta chain is from a study of neurological immune-mediated disorders. TCRdb re-called the 5' RACE reads through MiXCR, storing one row per CDR3 protein. This repertoire shows around 97,000 distinct CDR3 sequences, about 10% found once; its top ten account for under 3.5%. Study-wide points: No expanded-clone CDR3 amino acid sequence recurred across subjects, suggesting private TCR-beta repertoires.

Time point of the sample: longitudinal time-point 3. This clonotype appeared many times. As yet, its antigen is unknown. The source of this sequence is a female donor with HTLV-1-associated myelopathy (HAM/TSP). The source material was PBMCs.

CDR3 DNA sequence: TGCGCCAGCAAAGGACAGTCGAACTCCTACAATGAGCAGTTCTTC. Translating it yields CASKGQSNSYNEQFF. The chain links TRBV5-1 to TRBJ2-1, with D perhaps TRBD1 (6 bases). CDR1 SGHRS and CDR2 YFSETQ come from the germline V gene. Trimming took 6 bases from V and 0 from J, leaving 13 bases between them. This CDR3 is built from 15 residues.